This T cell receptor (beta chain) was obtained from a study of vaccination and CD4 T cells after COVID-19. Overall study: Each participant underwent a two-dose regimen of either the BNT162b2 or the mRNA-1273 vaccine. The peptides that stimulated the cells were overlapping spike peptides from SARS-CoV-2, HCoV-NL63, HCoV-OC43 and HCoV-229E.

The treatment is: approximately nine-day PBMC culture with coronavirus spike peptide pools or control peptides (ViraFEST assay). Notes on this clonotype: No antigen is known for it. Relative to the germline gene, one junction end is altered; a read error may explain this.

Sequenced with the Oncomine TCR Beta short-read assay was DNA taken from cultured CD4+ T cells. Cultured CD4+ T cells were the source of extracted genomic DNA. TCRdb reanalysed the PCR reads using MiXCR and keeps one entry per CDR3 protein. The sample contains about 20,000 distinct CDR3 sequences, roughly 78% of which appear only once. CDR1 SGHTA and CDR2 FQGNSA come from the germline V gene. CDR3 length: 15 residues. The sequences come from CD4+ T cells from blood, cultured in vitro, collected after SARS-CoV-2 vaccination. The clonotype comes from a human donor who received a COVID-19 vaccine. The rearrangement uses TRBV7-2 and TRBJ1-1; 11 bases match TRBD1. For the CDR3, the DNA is TGTGCCCGCAGTGGGACAGGGGGATCGGACACTGAAGCTTTCTTT. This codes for CARSGTGGSDTEAFF.